These 6 T cell receptor beta chains were all obtained from the same sample, sequenced in a study of OX40 agonist ivuxolimab in advanced cancers. TCRdb's table, derived via immunoSEQ multiplex PCR, lists solely in-frame clones and lacks some. This table holds 13,000 or so clones, around 77% found once. The sequenced sample was CD4+ or CD8+ T cells sorted from blood, obtained in a trial of the OX40 agonist ivuxolimab. The source is an adult with an advanced solid tumor such as melanoma, head and neck, liver or kidney cancer.

The chain carries TRBV10-3 and TRBJ1-1; D perhaps matches TRBD1 (5 bases). There are 14 residues in the CDR3. V gave up 3 bases and J gave up 1 base, with 9 bases separating them. The V gene's germline CDR1 is ENHRY and CDR2 SYGVKD. The CDR3, as DNA: TGTGCCATCAGTGAATCGGACAAGAACACTGAAGCTTTCTTT. Residues: CAISESDKNTEAFF.

This clone has a single count. The CDR3 DNA follows: TGCGCCAGCAGCTCGGCCCGTATGGATGAGCAGTTCTTC. It specifies CASSSARMDEQFF. The V and J genes are TRBV5-1 and TRBJ2-1; D is unclear. The germline V gene has CDR1 SGHRS and CDR2 YFSETQ. Trimming cost V 3 bases and J 8 bases, with 12 bases left between them. The CDR3 spans 13 residues.

This chain joins TRBV19 and TRBJ2-7, with D maybe TRBD2 (7 bases). Germline V gene sequence: CDR1 LNHDA, CDR2 SQIVND (reference sequence). V was clipped by 6 bases and J by 2 bases, with 11 bases between them. CDR3 length equals 13 residues. As DNA, the CDR3 is TGTGCCAGTAGAAAGCGGGACACCTACGAGCAGTACTTC. It yields the protein CASRKRDTYEQYF.

The chain couples TRBV12-5 to TRBJ2-3; the match to TRBD1 covers 7 bases. Per the germline V gene, CDR1 is LGHNT and CDR2 is FRNRAP. CDR3 length equals 15 residues. V shed 5 bases, J shed 0 bases, and the junction held 5 bases outside the gene matches. The CDR3 DNA follows: TGTGCTAGTGGTCCGGGACAGAGAAGCACAGATACGCAGTATTTT. This sequence encodes CASGPGQRSTDTQYF.

This chain connects TRBV6-1 to TRBJ2-7; 8 nucleotides line up with TRBD1. Germline CDR1 MNHNS, CDR2 SASEGT. J was trimmed by 3 bases and V by 3 bases; bases with no gene match: 7. The CDR3 runs to 15 residues. The CDR3 spells CASSEQGQGYYEQYF. For the CDR3, the DNA is TGTGCCAGCAGTGAGCAAGGACAGGGCTACTACGAGCAGTACTTC.

The rearrangement links TRBV2 to TRBJ1-4, with D tentatively TRBD1 (5 bases). The length of the CDR3 is 15 residues. The V gene's germline CDR1 is SNHLY and CDR2 FYNNEI. V was trimmed by 0 bases and J by 7 bases, leaving 12 bases between them. The CDR3 sequence: CASSEARGEIEKLFF. The CDR3 region has the DNA TGTGCCAGCAGTGAAGCGCGGGGGGAGATTGAAAAACTGTTTTTT.